The clone carrying this T cell receptor beta chain was picked up many times. This record comes from a study of Graves' ophthalmopathy and Graves' hyperthyroidism. The CDR3 runs to 11 residues. V was shortened by 6 bases and J by 10 bases, with 10 bases between the two germline ends. Looked up from germline, CDR1 is MNHEY and CDR2 is SVGEGT. RNA served as the template for amplifying TCR beta CDR3 regions. Following a first-round RT-PCR that used HTBI primers, a second-round multiplex PCR was carried out. MiXCR, applied by TCRdb to the multiplex PCR reads, yields one record per CDR3 protein. The sample carries a few hundred thousand distinct CDR3 sequences, approximately 18% recorded once.

The receptor was derived from an adult woman with stable Graves' hyperthyroidism. Sample: peripheral blood. V and J are TRBV6-2 or TRBV6-3 and TRBJ1-5; D not resolved. This CDR3 is CASRDPGPQHF. In nucleotides, the CDR3 is TGTGCCAGCAGGGACCCAGGTCCCCAGCATTTT.